The entry below describes one T cell receptor (beta chain). These data are taken from a study of blood T cell repertoires in COVID-19. Study at large: Collection of acute and convalescent COVID-19 samples took place in the United States, Italy and Spain. PBMCs, B-cell-depleted T cells, or T cells provided the cDNA or gDNA that made up the material.

CDR1 and CDR2 from the germline V gene are KGHDR and SFDVKD. CDR3 length: 14 amino acids. The junction had 3 bases not matched to a gene; V was cut back by 3 bases and J by 2 bases. Per the original data handling: Amplification from reference gene primers served as the basis for estimated nucleated cell counts. TCRdb keeps only in-frame clones here, not all; method: immunoSEQ multiplex PCR. V, J and clone size derive from that table, while D and trimming were established from the DNA sequence. This sample yields just over 90,000 clones, of which roughly 79% are seen a single time; approximately 15% belongs to the top ten.

The TCR was taken from a human donor in a cohort sampled during active COVID-19. Sequencing used peripheral blood. This chain uses TRBV24-1 with TRBJ2-7, with 7 nucleotides matching TRBD2. CDR3 in DNA: TGTGCCACCAGTGATGTAGCGGGCCCCTACGAGCAGTACTTC. It specifies CATSDVAGPYEQYF.